Each of the 28 T cell receptor beta chains below was sequenced from the same sample in a study of cytomegalovirus exposure and HLA in healthy donors. Amplification used 60 Vbeta primers and 13 Jbeta primers. Clones were read by immunoSEQ multiplex PCR, and TCRdb kept only the in-frame ones, dropping some. The sample includes about 150,000 clones, approximately 86% of them seen just once. The sample taken for sequencing was PBMCs. Every receptor here comes from a woman aged 50 to 60 in good health and CMV-seropositive.

The chain couples TRBV18 to TRBJ2-1; D perhaps matches TRBD1 (5 bases). The CDR3 totals 15 residues. V was pared by 3 bases and J by 0 bases, with 9 bases between. Germline V CDR1 and CDR2: KGHSH, LQKENI. The CDR3 sequence: CASSPSDSSYNEQFF. Written as DNA, the CDR3 is TGTGCCAGCTCACCTTCTGACAGCTCCTACAATGAGCAGTTCTTC.

The gene calls are TRBV5-1 and TRBJ2-7; no definite D call. V was trimmed by 5 bases and J by 1 base, leaving 10 bases between them. This CDR3 region has 13 residues. Germline assignment: CDR1 SGHRS and CDR2 YFSETQ. In nucleotides, the CDR3 is TGCGCCAGCAGTGGGCTGATATCCTACGAGCAGTACTTC. This translates into CASSGLISYEQYF. Drawing the rest from reference TRBV5-1 and TRBJ2-7, the complete variable domain is KAGVTQTPRYLIKTRGQQVTLSCSPISGHRSVSWYQQTPGQGLQFLFEYFSETQRNKGNFPGRFSGRQFSNSRSEMNVSTLELGDSALYLCASSGLISYEQYFGPGTRLTVT.

The chain links TRBV7-9 to TRBJ1-6; 11 bases align to TRBD1. The CDR3 is 16 amino acids. Trimming at V came to 5 bases and at J to 7 bases, leaving 7 bases not matched to a gene. Germline V gene data show CDR1 as SEHNR and CDR2 as FQNEAQ (reference sequence). The chain's CDR3 is CASSPWTGGGNSPLHF. The CDR3 nucleotides read TGTGCCAGCAGCCCCTGGACAGGGGGCGGGAATTCACCCCTCCACTTT.

This clone has only one observation. The chain combines TRBV27 with TRBJ1-3, with D perhaps matching TRBD1 (5 bases). The CDR3 sequence is 15 residues long. V lost 6 bases, J lost 0 bases, and 12 bases lay in between. Germline V lookup: CDR1 MNHEY, CDR2 SMNVEV (reference sequence). CDR3 DNA sequence: TGTGCCAGCAGCAGAGACGGACACTCTGGAAACACCATATATTTT. Its protein is CASSRDGHSGNTIYF.

CDR3 loop: CASRNQGYNEQFF. Written as DNA, the CDR3 is TGTGCCAGCAGAAACCAGGGTTACAATGAGCAGTTCTTC. The chain carries TRBV6-1 and TRBJ2-1; tentative D call: TRBD1 (5 bases). Germline V CDR1 and CDR2: MNHNS, SASEGT. This CDR3 is built from 13 residues. V shed 6 bases and J shed 4 bases, with 10 bases lying between them.

Only one count was recorded for this clone. This chain links TRBV23-1 with TRBJ2-3; 10 bases map to TRBD2. TRBV23-1 is marked as an open reading frame, function uncertain. The CDR3 runs 18 residues. Trimming cost V 4 bases and J 2 bases; bases outside gene matches: 12. CDR3 sequence: CASSPTKTSGGVTDTQYF. CDR3 in DNA: TGCGCCAGCAGTCCTACAAAAACAAGCGGGGGGGTCACAGATACGCAGTATTTT.

This clone was seen a handful of times. V usage is TRBV7-2 and J usage is TRBJ2-1; D remains ambiguous. V shed 5 bases and J shed 4 bases, with 6 bases lying between them. This CDR3 is built from 12 residues. The germline V gene has CDR1 SGHTA and CDR2 FQGNSA. DNA of the CDR3: TGTGCCAGCAGCCCCAGGTACAATGAGCAGTTCTTC. Amino acid sequence: CASSPRYNEQFF.

The sample holds a few counts of this clone. The rearrangement joins TRBV6-6 to TRBJ1-2, with D maybe TRBD1 (6 bases). V was shortened by 7 bases and J by 3 bases, with 15 bases between the two germline ends. Germline V gene lookup returns CDR1 MNHNY and CDR2 SVGAGI (reference sequence). This CDR3 comprises 14 residues. The DNA of the CDR3 is TGTGCCAGCAACCTACAGGGAGCGGACTATGGCTACACCTTC. Translated: CASNLQGADYGYTF.

The CDR3 region is CASSHPGLAYEQYF. In DNA, the CDR3 is TGCGCCAGCAGCCATCCCGGACTAGCCTACGAGCAGTACTTC. The chain uses TRBV4-1 and TRBJ2-5; the match to TRBD2 covers 7 bases. The tail of the sequence fits TRBJ2-7 better, so the J call may be wrong. This CDR3 region has 14 residues. Germline V gene sequence: CDR1 MGHRA, CDR2 YSYEKL.

This chain joins TRBV29-1 and TRBJ1-4, with D possibly matching TRBD1 (5 bases). V was trimmed by 4 bases and J by 7 bases, leaving 13 bases between them. The germline V gene encodes CDR1 SQVTM and CDR2 ANQGSEA. CDR3 length: 13 amino acids. CDR3: CSVGGGRPEKLFF. DNA for the CDR3: TGCAGCGTTGGGGGGGGACGCCCTGAAAAACTGTTTTTT.

The CDR3 is CASSLGESGTGELFF. CDR3 in DNA: TGCGCCAGCAGCTTGGGCGAGTCAGGGACCGGGGAGCTGTTTTTT. This chain connects TRBV5-1 to TRBJ2-2; D may be TRBD1 (5 bases). The germline V gene has CDR1 SGHRS and CDR2 YFSETQ. The V gene lost 0 bases and the J gene lost 5 bases, with 11 bases spanning the gap. The CDR3 is made up of 15 amino acids.

This clone has just one count. The rearrangement uses TRBV9 and TRBJ2-2; D is unclear. Germline V gives CDR1 SGDLS, CDR2 YYNGEE. The CDR3 extends over 14 amino acids. Trimming removed 1 base at V and 3 bases at J, with 7 bases between. CDR3 residues: CASSVKQHTGELFF. As DNA, the CDR3 is TGTGCCAGCAGCGTAAAACAGCACACCGGGGAGCTGTTTTTT.

The chain has TRBV19 and TRBJ2-3, with 9 nucleotides matching TRBD2. The CDR3 runs to 20 residues. V gave up 3 bases and J gave up 1 base; unmatched junction bases: 17. From germline, CDR1 is LNHDA and CDR2 SQIVND (reference sequence). The CDR3 reads CASSMEVRGGALEGTDTQYF. CDR3 sequence (DNA): TGTGCCAGTAGTATGGAGGTCCGCGGGGGGGCATTAGAAGGCACAGATACGCAGTATTTT.

The V call is TRBV7-8, the J call TRBJ1-5; D remains ambiguous. This CDR3 region has 16 residues. In germline, CDR1 is SGHVS, CDR2 FQNEAQ. V was trimmed by 1 base and J by 2 bases, leaving 12 bases between them. CDR3 loop: CASSLGVGLGNQPQHF. The CDR3 DNA reads TGTGCCAGCAGCTTAGGAGTTGGGCTTGGCAATCAGCCCCAGCATTTT.

This clone was seen once. V usage is TRBV5-1 and J usage is TRBJ1-1, with a weak D call TRBD1 (5 bases). Germline assignment: CDR1 SGHRS and CDR2 YFSETQ. Between the trimmed V and J ends, which lost 3 bases and 10 bases, there was a span of 13 bases. This CDR3 is built from 12 residues. CDR3 region: CASSSPQGTAFF. The CDR3 coding sequence is TGCGCCAGCAGCTCTCCCCAGGGAACAGCTTTCTTT.

The chain employs TRBV10-1 and TRBJ2-3; D remains ambiguous. This CDR3 has 16 residues. Per the germline V gene, CDR1 is WNHNN and CDR2 is SYGVQD (reference sequence). With 0 bases removed from V and 2 bases from J, the gap between germline ends came to 12 bases. CDR3 sequence reads: CASSESAGSPTDTQYF. The CDR3 DNA sequence: TGCGCCAGCAGTGAGTCGGCAGGTAGTCCCACAGATACGCAGTATTTT.

This sequence joins TRBV30 and TRBJ2-2; D unresolved. Germline lookup yields CDR1 GTSNPN and CDR2 SVGIG (reference sequence). Trimming shortened V by 0 bases and J by 3 bases, and 5 bases separated the two germline ends. The CDR3 contains 13 residues. CDR3: CAWSVRDTGELFF. In DNA, the CDR3 is TGTGCCTGGAGTGTACGGGACACCGGGGAGCTGTTTTTT.

The V call is TRBV9, the J call TRBJ1-1; D might be TRBD1 (5 bases). The germline gives CDR1 SGDLS, CDR2 YYNGEE. The length of the CDR3 is 16 residues. V lost 0 bases to trimming and J lost 4 bases, with 16 bases between them. CDR3 residues: CASSVEEFGGSTEAFF. CDR3 bases: TGTGCCAGCAGCGTAGAAGAGTTTGGGGGGTCCACTGAAGCTTTCTTT.

This sequence joins TRBV6-5 and TRBJ1-2, with 7 bases aligning to TRBD1. The CDR3 runs 13 residues. The germline gives CDR1 MNHEY, CDR2 SVGAGI. The junction had 4 bases not matched to a gene; V was cut back by 2 bases and J by 7 bases. The CDR3 DNA sequence: TGTGCCAGCAGTTACGACAGGGACGGTGGCTACACCTTC. This translates into CASSYDRDGGYTF.

This sequence joins TRBV4-3 and TRBJ2-2; 8 bases are shared with TRBD1. Per the germline V gene, CDR1 is LGHNA and CDR2 is YSLEER. The V gene end was trimmed by 1 base and the J gene end by 5 bases; junction bases not matched to a gene: 9. The CDR3 is made up of 17 amino acids. CDR3 sequence (DNA): TGCGCCAGCAGCCAAGCGGTCCGGACAGGGCTTACCGGGGAGCTGTTTTTT. This encodes CASSQAVRTGLTGELFF.

The chain has TRBV10-2 and TRBJ2-1; 8 bases map to TRBD1. CDR3 length: 16 residues. V trimming: 7 bases; J trimming: 5 bases; junction bases outside the gene matches: 13. Germline V lookup: CDR1 WSHSY, CDR2 SAAADI. CDR3 DNA sequence: TGCGCCAGCACCCGCCGGCCGGGACAGGCTAACAATGAGCAGTTCTTC. Its protein product is CASTRRPGQANNEQFF.

The chain joins TRBV6-1 to TRBJ2-7; D gene ambiguous. CDR3 length: 13 amino acids. The V gene's germline CDR1 is MNHNS and CDR2 SASEGT. With 6 bases removed from V and 1 base from J, the gap between germline ends came to 10 bases. The CDR3 DNA is TGTGCCAGCAGGGCGACATCTTCCTACGAGCAGTACTTC. Protein product: CASRATSSYEQYF.

The chain links TRBV2 to TRBJ2-3; D is perhaps TRBD1 (5 bases). Germline CDR1 and CDR2: SNHLY and FYNNEI. This CDR3 comprises 17 residues. Trimming left V 6 bases short and J 6 bases short, with 25 bases between. CDR3 sequence: CASRPVQYRTPTDTQYF. The CDR3 nucleotides are TGTGCCAGCAGACCAGTGCAATACAGGACCCCGACGGATACGCAGTATTTT. The entire variable domain, with the rest obtained from reference TRBV2 and TRBJ2-3, is as follows: EPEVTQTPSHQVTQMGQEVILRCVPISNHLYFYWYRQILGQKVEFLVSFYNNEISEKSEIFDDQFSVERPDGSNFTLKIRSTKLEDSAMYFCASRPVQYRTPTDTQYFGPGTRLTVL.

The rearrangement links TRBV18 to TRBJ1-6, with 8 bases that match TRBD1. From germline, CDR1 is KGHSH and CDR2 LQKENI. This CDR3 has 14 amino acids. Trimming cost V 2 bases and J 10 bases; bases outside gene matches: 4. The CDR3 DNA is TGTGCCAGCTCACCAAACAGGGGGGAATCACCCCTCCACTTT. Translation gives CASSPNRGESPLHF.

This chain joins TRBV5-5 and TRBJ2-3, with 7 bases aligning to TRBD1. This CDR3 has 14 residues. The J segment lost 4 bases and the V segment lost 2 bases, leaving 4 bases of the junction unmatched. Germline lookup yields CDR1 SGHKS and CDR2 YYEKEE (reference sequence). The CDR3 protein is CASSLQGQADTQYF. The CDR3 nucleotides read TGTGCCAGCAGCTTACAGGGGCAGGCAGATACGCAGTATTTT.

The CDR3 is CASSSDRGKEHDTQYF. CDR3 sequence (DNA): TGTGCCAGTAGTTCTGACAGGGGGAAAGAGCATGATACGCAGTATTTT. The chain employs TRBV19 and TRBJ2-3, with 9 bases lining up with TRBD1. V gave up 5 bases and J gave up 6 bases; unmatched junction bases: 12. The CDR3 spans 16 residues. The germline CDR1 and CDR2 sequences are LNHDA and SQIVND (reference sequence).

This rearrangement joins TRBV6-5 to TRBJ2-3; D possibly corresponds to TRBD1 (5 bases). The V end lost 6 bases, the J end lost 7 bases, and 14 bases lay between the germline ends. This CDR3 is 13 amino acids long. Germline V lookup: CDR1 MNHEY, CDR2 SVGAGI. The CDR3 loop reads CASSEKRGYTQYF. The CDR3 bases are TGTGCCAGCAGCGAGAAAAGGGGCTATACGCAGTATTTT.

With regard to this clone: Other DNA sequences in the sample encode the same CDR3. V gene TRBV9 combines with J gene TRBJ2-1; perhaps TRBD2 as D (7 bases). This CDR3 is 15 amino acids long. Trimming took off 0 bases at V and 7 bases at J, with 14 bases between the two ends. Germline V lookup: CDR1 SGDLS, CDR2 YYNGEE. CDR3 sequence reads: CASSVASGGANEQFF. Written as DNA, the CDR3 is TGTGCCAGCAGCGTAGCTAGTGGGGGGGCTAATGAGCAGTTCTTC.